This is a list of T cell receptor beta chains from one sample in a study of T cell responses to AZD1222 COVID-19 vaccine. Using immunoSEQ multiplex PCR, the repertoire was profiled, and TCRdb retains in-frame clones only, with some absent. Counted here are about 150,000 clones, roughly 92% occurring once; the ten biggest clones make up under 6.5%. The sequenced sample was peripheral blood, obtained on day 0 of AZD1222 vaccination. The origin of the receptors is an adult in good health. Each CDR3 is given with its conserved first and last residue. D genes are given only for firm matches. Only some rows state a clone size, as once, few, many or a class for expanded clones.

j_call d_call v_call clone_size cdr3_length cdr3_aa cdr3_nt
TRBJ1-4 - TRBV5-6 - 16 CASSYTLQGIEKKLFF TGTGCCAGCAGTTACACCTTACAGGGCATTGAGAAAAAACTGTTTTTT
TRBJ1-4 - TRBV5-1 few 14 CASSPGTDGEKLFF TGCGCCAGCAGCCCAGGGACCGACGGTGAAAAACTGTTTTTT
TRBJ1-4 - TRBV19 - 17 CASRLNPSLPTNEKLFF TGTGCCAGTCGGCTCAACCCCAGCTTACCAACTAATGAAAAACTGTTTTTT
TRBJ2-5 - TRBV12-5 - 14 CASGLVQERETQYF TGTGCTAGTGGTTTGGTTCAGGAAAGAGAGACCCAGTACTTC
TRBJ1-3 - TRBV7-8 - 16 CASSLVTGARGNTIYF TGTGCCAGCAGCTTAGTTACGGGGGCGCGCGGAAACACCATATATTTT
TRBJ2-2 - TRBV3-1/TRBV3-2 - 14 CASRRGGPTGELFF TGTGCCAGCAGGCGAGGAGGGCCCACCGGGGAGCTGTTTTTT
TRBJ2-3 - TRBV5-1 - 16 CASSLGTGESTDTQYF TGCGCCAGCAGCTTAGGGACGGGGGAGAGCACAGATACGCAGTATTTT
TRBJ1-1 - TRBV7-9 - 12 CASSLLGAEAFF TGTGCCAGCAGCTTACTTGGTGCTGAAGCTTTCTTT
TRBJ2-5 TRBD2 TRBV29-1 - 16 CSVEERRLAEKETQYF TGCAGCGTTGAAGAAAGGAGACTAGCGGAGAAAGAGACCCAGTACTTC
TRBJ2-1 - TRBV5-1 - 15 CASSLPGAGNNEQFF TGCGCCAGCAGCTTACCGGGAGCCGGTAACAATGAGCAGTTCTTC
TRBJ2-7 - TRBV5-1 - 14 CASSLDGEYVEQYF TGCGCCAGCAGCTTGGACGGGGAATATGTTGAGCAGTACTTC
TRBJ1-2 - TRBV25-1 - 13 CASSEYTGNGYTF TGTGCCAGCAGTGAATATACCGGGAATGGCTACACCTTC
TRBJ1-5 - TRBV3-1/TRBV3-2 - 13 CASSQAGNQPQHF TGTGCCAGCAGCCAAGCTGGCAATCAGCCCCAGCATTTT
TRBJ2-7 TRBD1 TRBV13 - 14 CASSLQQGAYEQYF TGTGCCAGCAGCTTACAACAGGGGGCCTACGAGCAGTACTTC
TRBJ1-1 TRBD1 TRBV5-1 - 13 CASARQGDTEAFF TGCGCCAGCGCCCGACAGGGGGACACTGAAGCTTTCTTT
TRBJ1-5 - TRBV28 - 15 CASSNRQYSNQPQHF TGTGCCAGCAGCAACCGACAGTATAGCAATCAGCCCCAGCATTTT
TRBJ2-7 TRBD1 TRBV19 - 15 CASSISGQGSYEQYF TGTGCCAGTAGTATTTCGGGACAGGGGTCCTACGAGCAGTACTTC
TRBJ1-4 TRBD1 TRBV5-1 - 19 CASSPGPGQGLATNEKLFF TGCGCCAGCAGCCCGGGACCGGGACAGGGCCTGGCAACTAATGAAAAACTGTTTTTT
TRBJ2-7 TRBD1 TRBV5-1 - 16 CASSLEVQGISYEQYF TGCGCCAGCAGCTTGGAGGTACAGGGGATCTCCTACGAGCAGTACTTC
TRBJ1-6 TRBD1 TRBV19 - 14 CASSRRQGDSPLHF TGTGCCAGTAGTAGGAGACAGGGGGACTCACCCCTCCACTTT
TRBJ1-1 - TRBV9 - 12 CATRAMSTEAFF TGTGCCACAAGGGCGATGAGCACTGAAGCTTTCTTT
TRBJ1-6 - TRBV10-3 - 14 CAISESNRNSPLHF TGTGCCATCAGTGAGTCGAACAGAAATTCACCCCTCCACTTT
TRBJ1-6 - TRBV27 - 17 CASTDLSSGLTNSPLHF TGTGCCAGCACCGATCTTTCTTCGGGGTTGACTAATTCACCCCTCCACTTT
TRBJ2-5 TRBD2 TRBV24-1 - 19 CATSDRSGLAGEGKETQYF TGTGCCACCAGTGACCGGTCGGGACTAGCGGGAGAGGGGAAGGAGACCCAGTACTTC
TRBJ1-3 - TRBV2 - 15 CASSTYDGSGNTIYF TGTGCCAGCTCTACCTACGACGGCTCTGGAAACACCATATATTTT
TRBJ1-5 - TRBV27 - 18 CASSLWTLTADSNQPQHF TGTGCCAGCAGTTTATGGACCCTGACGGCAGATAGCAATCAGCCCCAGCATTTT
TRBJ2-1 - TRBV7-2 many 14 CASSLAGAYNEQFF TGTGCCAGCAGCTTAGCGGGAGCCTACAATGAGCAGTTCTTC
TRBJ2-7 TRBD1 TRBV28 - 13 CASHEGQGKEQYF TGTGCCAGCCATGAAGGACAGGGAAAAGAGCAGTACTTC
TRBJ1-5 - TRBV5-1 - 14 CASSLDPSNQPQHF TGCGCCAGCAGCTTGGATCCTAGCAATCAGCCCCAGCATTTT
TRBJ2-7 TRBD1 TRBV7-9 - 17 CASSLGQPGQPSYEQYF TGTGCCAGCAGCTTAGGGCAACCGGGACAGCCATCCTACGAGCAGTACTTC